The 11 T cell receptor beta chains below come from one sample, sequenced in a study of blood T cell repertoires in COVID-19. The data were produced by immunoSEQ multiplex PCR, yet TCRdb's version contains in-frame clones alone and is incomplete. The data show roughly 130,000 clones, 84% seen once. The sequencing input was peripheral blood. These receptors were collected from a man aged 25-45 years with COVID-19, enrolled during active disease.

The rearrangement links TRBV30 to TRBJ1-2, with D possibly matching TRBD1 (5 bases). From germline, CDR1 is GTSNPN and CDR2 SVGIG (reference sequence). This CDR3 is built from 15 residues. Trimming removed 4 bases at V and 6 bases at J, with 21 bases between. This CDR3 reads CAWTPSVTVRNGYTF. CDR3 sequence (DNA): TGTGCCTGGACCCCCTCCGTGACAGTTAGGAATGGCTACACCTTC.

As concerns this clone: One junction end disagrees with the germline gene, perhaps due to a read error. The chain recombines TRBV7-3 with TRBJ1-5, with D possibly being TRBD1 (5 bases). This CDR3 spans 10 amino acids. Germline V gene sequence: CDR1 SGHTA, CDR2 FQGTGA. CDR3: CASSTLGTSF. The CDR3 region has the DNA TGTGCCAGCAGCACCCTAGGGACTTCTTTT.

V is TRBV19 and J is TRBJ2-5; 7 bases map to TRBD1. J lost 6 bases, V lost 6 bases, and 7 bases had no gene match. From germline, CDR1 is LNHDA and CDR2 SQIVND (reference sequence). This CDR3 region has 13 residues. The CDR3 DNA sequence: TGTGCCAGTAGGGGACAGAATAGGCAGACCCAGTACTTC. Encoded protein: CASRGQNRQTQYF. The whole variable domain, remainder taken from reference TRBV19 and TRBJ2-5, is DGGITQSPKYLFRKEGQNVTLSCEQNLNHDAMYWYRQDPGQGLRLIYYSQIVNDFQKGDIAEGYSVSREKKESFPLTVTSAQKNPTAFYLCASRGQNRQTQYFGPGTRLLVL.

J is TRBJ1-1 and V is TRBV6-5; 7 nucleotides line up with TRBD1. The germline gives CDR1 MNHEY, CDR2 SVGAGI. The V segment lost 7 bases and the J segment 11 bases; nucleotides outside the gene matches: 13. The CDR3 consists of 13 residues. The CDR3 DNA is TGTGCCAGCACCCTCGGACAGGCCGTGAGGGCTTTCTTT. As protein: CASTLGQAVRAFF.

CDR3 DNA: TGTGCCAGTAGTATTAATAGGGGGCGCCGGAACACTGAAGCTTTCTTT. It translates to CASSINRGRRNTEAFF. The rearrangement links TRBV19 to TRBJ1-1; 7 nucleotides align to TRBD1. The J segment lost 1 base and the V segment lost 3 bases, leaving 8 bases of the junction unmatched. This CDR3 has 16 amino acids. CDR1 is LNHDA, CDR2 SQIVND, per germline (reference sequence).

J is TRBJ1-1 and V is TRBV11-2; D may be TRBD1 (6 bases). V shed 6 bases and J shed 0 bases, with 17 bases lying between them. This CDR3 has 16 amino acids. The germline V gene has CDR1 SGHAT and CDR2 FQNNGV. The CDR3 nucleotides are TGTGCCAGCAGAAGACCGGGACAAGGTATGAACACTGAAGCTTTCTTT. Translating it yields CASRRPGQGMNTEAFF.

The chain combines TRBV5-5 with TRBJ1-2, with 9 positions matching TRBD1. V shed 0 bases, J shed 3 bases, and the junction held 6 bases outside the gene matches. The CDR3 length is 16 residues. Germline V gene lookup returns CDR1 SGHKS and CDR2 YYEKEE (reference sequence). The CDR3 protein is CASSLDWGQGYYGYTF. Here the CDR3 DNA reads TGTGCCAGCAGCTTGGATTGGGGACAGGGATACTATGGCTACACCTTC.

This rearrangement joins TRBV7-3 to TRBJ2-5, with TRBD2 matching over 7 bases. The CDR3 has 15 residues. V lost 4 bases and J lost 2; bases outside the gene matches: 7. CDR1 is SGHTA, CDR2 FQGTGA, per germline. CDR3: CASSSSAGSQETQYF. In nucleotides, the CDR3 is TGTGCCAGCAGCTCCTCAGCGGGGAGTCAAGAGACCCAGTACTTC. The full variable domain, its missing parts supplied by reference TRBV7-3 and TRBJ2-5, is GAGVSQTPSNKVTEKGKYVELRCDPISGHTALYWYRQSLGQGPEFLIYFQGTGAADDSGLPNDRFFAVRPEGSVSTLKIQRTERGDSAVYLCASSSSAGSQETQYFGPGTRLLVL.

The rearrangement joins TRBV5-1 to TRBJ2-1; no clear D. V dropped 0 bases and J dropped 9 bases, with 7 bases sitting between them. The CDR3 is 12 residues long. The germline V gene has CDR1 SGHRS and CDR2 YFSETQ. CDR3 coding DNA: TGCGCCAGCAGCTTGGCTAACCGTGAGCAGTTCTTC. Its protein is CASSLANREQFF.

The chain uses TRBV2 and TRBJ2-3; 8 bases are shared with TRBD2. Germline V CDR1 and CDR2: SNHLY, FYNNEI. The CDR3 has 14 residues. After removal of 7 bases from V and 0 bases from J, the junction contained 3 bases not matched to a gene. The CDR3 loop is CASIRGGSTDTQYF. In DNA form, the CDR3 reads TGTGCCAGCATCCGCGGGGGGAGCACAGATACGCAGTATTTT.

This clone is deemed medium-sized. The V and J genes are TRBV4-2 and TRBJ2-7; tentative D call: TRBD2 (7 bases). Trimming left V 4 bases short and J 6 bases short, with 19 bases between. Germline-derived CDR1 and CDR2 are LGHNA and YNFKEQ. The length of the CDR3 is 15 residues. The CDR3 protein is CASSRGAGEIGEQYF. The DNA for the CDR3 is TGTGCCAGCAGCCGGGGGGCGGGGGAAATTGGCGAGCAGTACTTC.